One and the same sample provided the 9 T cell receptor beta chains below, sequenced in a study of identifying expanded T cells in peripheral blood. TCRdb's copy holds only in-frame clones and misses some; the assay was immunoSEQ multiplex PCR. The profile shows approximately 100,000 clones, around nine tenths of them singletons. Sequencing input: blood. These receptors were obtained from a person aged 18 to 75 in good health.

The rearrangement uses TRBV5-4 and TRBJ1-5; TRBD1 is a possible D gene (6 bases). The CDR3 is 17 amino acids. Germline CDR1 reads SGHNT; CDR2 reads YYREEE (reference sequence). V was shortened by 0 bases and J by 11 bases, with 24 bases between the two germline ends. The CDR3 here is CASSLGGEFGQPSAQHF. The CDR3 nucleotides are TGTGCCAGCAGCTTGGGAGGGGAATTCGGACAGCCTTCGGCCCAGCATTTT.

V gene TRBV7-9 combines with J gene TRBJ2-7, with D maybe TRBD1 (6 bases). Trimming pared 1 base from V and 2 bases from J, leaving 15 bases between. The germline V gene encodes CDR1 SEHNR and CDR2 FQNEAQ (reference sequence). This CDR3 has 16 amino acids. CDR3 region: CASSLVRDTLAYEQYF. The CDR3 region has the DNA TGTGCCAGCAGCTTAGTTCGGGACACTCTTGCCTACGAGCAGTACTTC.

The V call is TRBV18, the J call TRBJ2-1; the match to TRBD2 covers 11 bases. Germline trimming cut 0 bases from V and 6 bases from J; bases unmatched to any gene: 4. The CDR3 contains 16 residues. Germline V gene data show CDR1 as KGHSH and CDR2 as LQKENI. The CDR3 nucleotides are TGTGCCAGCTCACCACCGGCTAGCGGGAGGACCAATGAGCAGTTCTTC. This sequence encodes CASSPPASGRTNEQFF.

This chain connects TRBV6-1 to TRBJ1-2, with D perhaps matching TRBD1 (5 bases). The CDR3 extends over 14 amino acids. Looked up from germline, CDR1 is MNHNS and CDR2 is SASEGT. V gave up 6 bases and J gave up 4 bases, with 15 bases separating them. The CDR3 protein is CASSDGGGVYGYTF. CDR3 sequence (DNA): TGTGCCAGCAGCGATGGTGGGGGGGTCTATGGCTACACCTTC.

The rearrangement joins TRBV23-1 to TRBJ1-2; tentative D call: TRBD1 (5 bases). TRBV23-1 is an ORF; its function is uncertain. The CDR3 extends over 16 amino acids. V was clipped by 4 bases and J by 7 bases, with 22 bases between them. CDR3 nucleotide sequence: TGCGCCAGCAGTCTAGATCCGGGCCCCCCTAGGGGTGGCTACACCTTC. It yields the protein CASSLDPGPPRGGYTF.

This sequence joins TRBV28 and TRBJ2-7; the D gene could be TRBD1 or TRBD2 (5 bases each). CDR3 length: 14 residues. Looked up from germline, CDR1 is MDHEN and CDR2 is SYDVKM. V lost 2 bases to trimming and J lost 5 bases, with 13 bases between them. CDR3 region: CASSLGSQGHEQYF. In DNA form, the CDR3 reads TGTGCCAGCAGTTTAGGGTCGCAGGGACACGAGCAGTACTTC.

The CDR3 sequence: CASSGDTNEQFF. The CDR3 DNA follows: TGTGCCAGCAGTGGAGACACCAATGAGCAGTTCTTC. The chain links TRBV2 to TRBJ2-1; D not certain. This CDR3 comprises 12 residues. CDR1 is SNHLY and CDR2 is FYNNEI in the germline V gene. Trimming removed 4 bases from V and 6 bases from J, with 7 bases in between.

This chain uses TRBV9 with TRBJ2-5, with TRBD1 matching over 7 bases. Looked up from germline, CDR1 is SGDLS and CDR2 is YYNGEE. This CDR3 has 16 residues. J lost 4 bases, V lost 0 bases, and 9 bases had no gene match. The CDR3 spells CASSVAPDRAGETQYF. The CDR3 region has the DNA TGTGCCAGCAGCGTAGCCCCCGACAGGGCAGGAGAGACCCAGTACTTC.

This chain links TRBV6-4 with TRBJ2-3; 12 positions match TRBD2. This CDR3 comprises 15 residues. The germline CDR1 and CDR2 sequences are MRHNA and SNTAGT. V shed 3 bases, J shed 4 bases, and the junction held 2 bases outside the gene matches. In DNA, the CDR3 is TGTGCCAGCAGTGATCTAGCGGGGGGGCCAGATACGCAGTATTTT. Amino acids: CASSDLAGGPDTQYF.